Presented here are 31 T cell receptor beta chains from one specimen sequenced in a study of tumor-infiltrating lymphocytes in primary liver carcinoma. Using a constant-region primer together with ProtoScript II reverse transcriptase, TCR beta cDNA was made from 500 ng of total RNA. What produced the TCR beta libraries was three nested multiplex PCR rounds using slightly modified ARM-PCR. TRBV1-TRBV30 forward primers paired with a C-beta reverse primer drove the first two PCR rounds, about 10 cycles each. MiXCR, applied by TCRdb to the multiplex PCR reads, yields one record per CDR3 protein. The sample yields more than 150,000 distinct CDR3 sequences, 50% to 75% seen once. The study extracted blood RNA from unsorted whole blood and also extracted germline DNA. The sample comprised peripheral blood. The receptors originated from a man in his forties with primary liver carcinoma and hepatitis B virus infection.

This clonotype was seen only a few times. V is TRBV5-5 and J is TRBJ2-7, with a weak D call TRBD1 (6 bases). CDR1 is SGHKS and CDR2 is YYEKEE in the germline V gene (reference sequence). V was shortened by 1 base and J by 7 bases, with 18 bases between the two germline ends. This CDR3 spans 15 amino acids. The CDR3 spells CASSLFRVRGYEQYF. The CDR3 bases are TGTGCCAGCAGCTTGTTCCGTGTCAGGGGCTATGAGCAGTACTTC.

As to this clonotype: A much larger clone lies one base from this, so it may be a read error. The V gene is TRBV29-1, the J gene TRBJ2-1, with D hard to call. The CDR3 contains 13 residues. The V end lost 4 bases, the J end lost 7 bases, and 14 bases lay between the germline ends. Germline V gene data show CDR1 as SQVTM and CDR2 as ANQGSEA. CDR3 sequence reads: CSVARRVMNEQFF. For the CDR3, the DNA is TGCAGCGTTGCCCGCCGGGTTATGAATGAGCAGTTCTTC.

About this clonotype itself: A read error may produce the germline difference seen at one junction end. This rearrangement joins TRBV11-1 to TRBJ2-3; D is unresolved. The CDR3 has 13 residues. Germline CDR1 and CDR2: SGHAT and FQDESV (reference sequence). The CDR3 nucleotides are TGTGCCAGTAGCTTCCTAGTTACAGATACGCACTATTTT. The encoded protein is CASSFLVTDTHYF.

CDR3 protein: CASSTGTSGVGETQYF. In DNA, the CDR3 is TGTGCCAGCAGTACCGGGACTAGCGGGGTGGGGGAGACCCAGTACTTC. The rearrangement joins TRBV12-3 or TRBV12-4 to TRBJ2-5, with TRBD2 matching over 13 bases. CDR3 length: 16 amino acids. The ends lost 5 bases at V and 5 bases at J; junction bases unmatched: 8.

This clonotype appeared many times. This sequence joins TRBV11-2 and TRBJ2-5; D is perhaps TRBD2 (5 bases). Trimming removed 4 bases from V and 5 bases from J, with 20 bases in between. Germline V gene lookup returns CDR1 SGHAT and CDR2 FQNNGV. CDR3 length: 16 residues. The CDR3 DNA follows: TGTGCCAGCAGCTCTTCTTACGGGGTTCCGAGGGAGACCCAGTACTTC. It is translated as CASSSSYGVPRETQYF.

The chain carries TRBV4-1 and TRBJ1-5, with D hard to call. Trimming took off 3 bases at V and 0 bases at J, with 6 bases between the two ends. Germline V gives CDR1 MGHRA, CDR2 YSYEKL. This CDR3 spans 14 amino acids. The CDR3: CASSHRHSNQPQHF. DNA of the CDR3: TGCGCCAGCAGCCATAGACATAGCAATCAGCCCCAGCATTTT.

The chain links TRBV29-1 to TRBJ2-5; the D gene is possibly TRBD2 (6 bases). Germline V gene data show CDR1 as SQVTM and CDR2 as ANQGSEA. This CDR3 has 12 amino acids. V lost 7 bases, J lost 0 bases, and 9 bases lay in between. CDR3 bases: TGCAGCGGTAGACTAGACCAAGAGACCCAGTACTTC. Translating it yields CSGRLDQETQYF.

The chain employs TRBV5-5 and TRBJ2-7; D is perhaps TRBD2 (5 bases). The CDR3 has 14 residues. The germline V and J ends were trimmed by 0 bases and 5 bases, with 12 bases remaining between them. The germline gives CDR1 SGHKS, CDR2 YYEKEE (reference sequence). In DNA, the CDR3 is TGTGCCAGCAGCTTGGAGGGCCTCGGGAACGAGCAGTACTTC. This codes for CASSLEGLGNEQYF.

The chain has TRBV12-3 or TRBV12-4 and TRBJ1-2; D is unclear. Trimming pared 0 bases from V and 11 bases from J, leaving 22 bases between. The CDR3 consists of 16 residues. As DNA, the CDR3 is TGTGCCAGCAGTTTAGCGTTTCGGGCTGCTGAGAGTGGGTACACCTTC. It codes for CASSLAFRAAESGYTF.

A note on this clonotype: A much larger clone differs from this one at a single base, so this may be a read error. The rearrangement uses TRBV11-2 and TRBJ1-6; D is ambiguous. The CDR3 loop spans 17 amino acids. CDR1 SGHAT and CDR2 FQNNGV come from the germline V gene. The chain's CDR3 is CVSSPRPITNYNSPLHF. The CDR3 DNA sequence: TGTGTCAGCAGCCCTCGTCCGATCACTAACTATAATTCACCCCTCCACTTT.

The rearrangement uses TRBV12-3 or TRBV12-4 and TRBJ1-5; D remains unclear. The CDR3 is 13 amino acids. Trimming pared 2 bases from V and 5 bases from J, leaving 7 bases between. The CDR3 nucleotides read TGTGCCAGCAGTTTAACGGTAGATCAGCCCCAGCATTTT. This codes for CASSLTVDQPQHF.

Only one count was recorded for this clonotype. The chain uses TRBV4-1 and TRBJ2-1, with 9 nucleotides matching TRBD2. The length of the CDR3 is 16 residues. V shed 7 bases, J shed 8 bases, and the junction held 15 bases outside the gene matches. The germline V gene encodes CDR1 MGHRA and CDR2 YSYEKL. The DNA for the CDR3 is TGCGCCAGCAACCAGGAACGACTAGCGGCCCGGGATGAGCAGTTCTTC. Protein sequence: CASNQERLAARDEQFF.

This clonotype appeared a few times. The V call is TRBV5-1, the J call TRBJ1-1; 7 bases match TRBD1. The CDR3 covers 14 residues. V shed 1 base and J 7 bases; nucleotides not matched to a gene: 7. Per germline, CDR1 SGHRS and CDR2 YFSETQ. CDR3 in DNA: TGCGCCAGCAGCTTGCTCTGGACAGGATATGAAGCTTTCTTT. It encodes CASSLLWTGYEAFF.

In its sample, this clonotype was seen once. One end of the junction varies from germline; a read error may be responsible. The V call is TRBV11-2, the J call TRBJ2-7; 7 nucleotides agree with TRBD2. Germline lookup yields CDR1 SGHAT and CDR2 FQNNGV. CDR3 length equals 13 residues. CDR3 coding DNA: TGTGCCAGCAGCCCAGGACTAGTCTACGGGCAGTATTTC. Residues: CASSPGLVYGQYF.

The J gene is TRBJ2-1, the V gene TRBV7-8; 7 bases agree with TRBD1. J was trimmed by 2 bases and V by 2 bases; bases with no gene match: 12. Germline values: CDR1 SGHVS, CDR2 FQNEAQ. The CDR3 contains 18 residues. The CDR3 region is CASSLKGGYTTPYNEQFF. CDR3 coding DNA: TGTGCCAGCAGCTTAAAAGGGGGCTACACCACCCCCTACAATGAGCAGTTCTTC.

The table lists this clonotype with a count of one. Just one base apart from a much larger clone, this may be a read error. CDR3 protein: CAINARDSGDTQYF. The CDR3 DNA follows: TGTGCCATCAATGCCCGGGACTCGGGAGATACGCAGTATTTT. The chain links TRBV10-3 to TRBJ2-3; D is perhaps TRBD2 (6 bases). Germline V lookup: CDR1 ENHRY, CDR2 SYGVKD. The germline V and J ends were trimmed by 7 bases and 5 bases, with 16 bases remaining between them. This CDR3 is 14 amino acids long.

The chain joins TRBV5-5 to TRBJ1-1, with 7 bases aligning to TRBD1. Germline loops: CDR1 SGHKS, CDR2 YYEKEE (reference sequence). The V gene end was trimmed by 5 bases and the J gene end by 8 bases; junction bases not matched to a gene: 12. The CDR3 sequence is 14 residues long. The chain's CDR3 is CASRFGPDREEAFF. The DNA for the CDR3 is TGTGCCAGCAGATTCGGGCCCGACAGGGAGGAAGCTTTCTTT.

J is TRBJ2-1 and V is TRBV5-5; 7 positions match TRBD1. This CDR3 has 15 amino acids. With 4 bases clipped from V and 4 bases from J, the junction kept 8 bases outside the gene matches. Looked up from germline, CDR1 is SGHKS and CDR2 is YYEKEE (reference sequence). Here the CDR3 DNA reads TGTGCCAGCAGCCCCATAGGGGGCCTTTACAATGAGCAGTTCTTC. This translates into CASSPIGGLYNEQFF.

Only one count was recorded for this clonotype. The rearrangement links TRBV4-2 to TRBJ2-1; 7 bases are a match to TRBD2. The CDR3 spans 17 residues. Germline trimming cut 0 bases from V and 3 bases from J; bases unmatched to any gene: 8. Germline CDR1 is LGHNA and CDR2 is YNFKEQ. CDR3 sequence (DNA): TGTGCCAGCAGCCAAGAAAGGTCGGGACTACTCTACAATGAGCAGTTCTTC. Translating it yields CASSQERSGLLYNEQFF.

The chain is built from TRBV11-1 and TRBJ2-5; possible D gene TRBD2, 6 bases. The germline V and J ends were trimmed by 6 bases and 5 bases, with 10 bases remaining between them. The germline V gene encodes CDR1 SGHAT and CDR2 FQDESV (reference sequence). The CDR3 has 12 residues. The DNA for the CDR3 is TGTGCCAGCAGATTGGAGGGGGAGACCCAGTACTTC. It encodes CASRLEGETQYF.

The count of this clonotype is one. The chain couples TRBV6-5 to TRBJ1-5; D perhaps matches TRBD1 (6 bases). The CDR3 sequence is 15 residues long. Germline V gives CDR1 MNHEY, CDR2 SVGAGI. V was cut by 5 bases and J by 5 bases, with 16 bases left in between. This CDR3 reads CASSKEQGRHQPQHF. The CDR3 DNA reads TGTGCCAGCAGTAAGGAGCAGGGGAGGCATCAGCCCCAGCATTTT.

The chain is built from TRBV6-2 or TRBV6-3 and TRBJ1-5; TRBD1 might be the D (6 bases). V was shortened by 3 bases and J by 6 bases, with 9 bases between the two germline ends. The germline V gene encodes CDR1 MNHEY and CDR2 SVGEGT. The CDR3 covers 13 residues. The DNA of the CDR3 is TGTGCCAGCAGTTATAGGGACATTCAGCCCCAGCATTTT. It translates to CASSYRDIQPQHF.

As regards this clonotype: A read error is possible here, since a much larger clone lies one base away. V is TRBV5-5 and J is TRBJ1-5; 9 bases map to TRBD1. Trimming took 4 bases from V and 4 from J; bases not matched to a gene: 6. CDR1 SGHKS and CDR2 YYEKEE come from the germline V gene (reference sequence). The CDR3 loop spans 15 amino acids. The CDR3 here is CASSMGQGWNQPQHF. The CDR3 coding sequence is TGTGCCAGCAGCATGGGACAGGGTTGGAATCAGCCCCAGCATTTT.

This chain links TRBV4-2 with TRBJ2-1; 7 bases match TRBD1. The junction had 3 bases not matched to a gene; V was cut back by 1 base and J by 12 bases. The CDR3 extends over 12 amino acids. Germline-derived CDR1 and CDR2 are LGHNA and YNFKEQ. The CDR3 loop is CASSQGDSSQFF. The CDR3 region has the DNA TGTGCCAGCAGCCAAGGGGACAGTTCGCAGTTCTTC.

The chain joins TRBV29-1 to TRBJ2-3; 10 bases fit TRBD2. The CDR3 is 14 amino acids. After removal of 4 bases from V and 4 bases from J, the junction contained 5 bases not matched to a gene. Germline assignment: CDR1 SQVTM and CDR2 ANQGSEA. CDR3 sequence (DNA): TGCAGCGTTGTTCTAGCGGGAGTCGCAGATACGCAGTATTTT. Amino acids: CSVVLAGVADTQYF.

For this clonotype: At one boundary the junction diverges from the germline segment, which might be a read error. V and J are TRBV10-3 and TRBJ1-3, with D hard to call. Germline V CDR1 and CDR2: ENHRY, SYGVKD. The CDR3 extends over 15 amino acids. The CDR3 DNA follows: TGTGCCATCAGTAAGTCCGGTCTCTCCGCGGACACCATATATTTT. This translates into CAISKSGLSADTIYF.

The genes are TRBV30 and TRBJ2-3; 7 bases map to TRBD1. Trimming took 4 bases from V and 7 from J; bases not matched to a gene: 14. The CDR3 runs 15 residues. CDR1 GTSNPN and CDR2 SVGIG come from the germline V gene (reference sequence). The CDR3 DNA reads as TGTGCCTGGACGGATGGTCCCGACAGGGTAAATACGCAGTATTTT. Amino acids: CAWTDGPDRVNTQYF. Based on the CDR3 plus reference TRBV30 and TRBJ2-3, the full variable domain is SQTIHQWPATLVQPVGSPLSLECTVEGTSNPNLYWYRQAAGRGLQLLFYSVGIGQISSEVPQNLSASRPQDRQFILSSKKLLLSDSGFYLCAWTDGPDRVNTQYFGPGTRLTVL.

The table lists this clonotype with a count of one. A read error may be the cause here, since a much bigger clone is one base away. The chain couples TRBV2 to TRBJ1-2, with D possibly matching TRBD1 (6 bases). CDR1 is SNHLY and CDR2 is FYNNEI in the germline V gene. The CDR3 sequence is 14 residues long. V lost 10 bases and J lost 8, with 23 bases in between. CDR3: CAIVRGLGSLGYTF. DNA for the CDR3: TGTGCCATTGTCAGGGGCCTGGGCAGCCTCGGCTACACCTTC.

Remarks on this clonotype: An end of the junction does not agree with germline; a read error may underlie this. This chain joins TRBV11-3 and TRBJ2-6; no clear D gene. Germline assignment: CDR1 SGHNT and CDR2 YENEEA. This CDR3 comprises 16 residues. CDR3 DNA: TGTGGCAGCAGCTTAGTTATTAGCTCTGGGACCAACGTCCTGACTTTC. Translated, it gives CGSSLVISSGTNVLTF.

The chain recombines TRBV28 with TRBJ1-2; the match to TRBD1 covers 8 bases. Germline loops: CDR1 MDHEN, CDR2 SYDVKM. This CDR3 spans 12 amino acids. Germline trimming cut 7 bases from V and 8 bases from J; bases unmatched to any gene: 6. The CDR3 region has the DNA TGTGCCAGCACCTGGGACAGGCGGGGCTACACCTTC. This gives the protein CASTWDRRGYTF.

Regarding this clonotype: Sequence at one end of the junction differs from germline and may be a read error. The rearrangement joins TRBV6-5 to TRBJ2-1, with 9 bases that match TRBD1. Germline values: CDR1 MNHEY, CDR2 SVGAGI. CDR3 length: 15 residues. DNA for the CDR3: TGTGTCAGCAGCTCCGGGGACAGGGCCTACAATGAGCAGTTCTTC. Protein product: CVSSSGDRAYNEQFF.